This T cell receptor beta chain came from a study of T cell responses to AZD1222 COVID-19 vaccine. Study-wide results and limits: Increased Spike-specific TCR breadth and depth were observed after two AZD1222 doses. It should be noted that donors were predominantly white British and more often female, and clonal diversity was possibly underestimated. Targeting of unmutated variant regions was reportedly seen in nearly half of spike-specific TCRs. In all cases, repertoires were sampled only after the peak T cell response.

Sequenced by immunoSEQ multiplex PCR; TCRdb stores in-frame clones only, minus some. Among fewer than 200,000 clones listed, approximately 90% were seen once. The V end was cut by 5 bases, the J end by 1 base, with 9 bases between. The CDR3 loop spans 14 amino acids. The V gene's germline CDR1 is MDHEN and CDR2 SYDVKM. Turning to this clone: Its matching antigen is unknown.

This TCR was recovered from an adult who received the MenACWY meningococcal vaccine as a control. This chain connects TRBV28 to TRBJ1-5; maybe TRBD1 (5 bases). Sequenced here: peripheral blood, sampled 28 days after the second dose of the MenACWY control vaccine. As DNA, the CDR3 is TGTGCCAGCAGTAAGGGGAGAAGCAATCAGCCCCAGCATTTT. Its protein is CASSKGRSNQPQHF.